Listed below are T cell receptor beta chains from one sample, sequenced in a study of type 1 regulatory T cells. No antigen has been identified for these receptors. MiXCR, run by TCRdb on the reads, gives a single entry per CDR3 protein. The repertoire holds tens of thousands of distinct CDR3 sequences, with 9% to 15% as singletons. The sample consisted of cultured non-Tr1 T cells, either the whole culture or a sorted T cell fraction (not recorded which). These receptor sequences come from a human donor in good health. The CDR3 runs from the conserved cysteine through the conserved F or W. D genes are given only for firm matches. Clone size appears in some rows only: once, few, many, or a class for an expanded clone.

>TRBV18|16|few|TRBJ1-1|-
TGTGCCAGCTCCGAGTGGGGTAAGGGGGATAACACTGAAGCTTTCTTT
CASSEWGKGDNTEAFF
>TRBV12-3/TRBV12-4|14|many|TRBJ2-7|TRBD1
TGTGCCAGCAGACCTACAGGGGAACTCTACGAGCAGTACTTC
CASRPTGELYEQYF
>TRBV7-2|15|-|TRBJ2-5|-
TGTGCCAGCAGCCGCCGGGGTATCGGACAAGAGACCCAGTACTTC
CASSRRGIGQETQYF
>TRBV5-1|15|many|TRBJ2-1|TRBD2
TGCGCCAGCACCCCGGGGACTAGCGGATACAATGAGCAGTTCTTC
CASTPGTSGYNEQFF
>TRBV12-3/TRBV12-4|11|many|TRBJ2-7|-
TGTGCCAGCAGTTTAATTTACGAGCAGTACTTC
CASSLIYEQYF
>TRBV2|14|-|TRBJ2-7|TRBD1
TGTGCCACCAACCCCCGGGACAGCCAATACGAGCAGTACTTC
CATNPRDSQYEQYF
>TRBV5-1|14|few|TRBJ2-3|TRBD1
TGCGCCAGCAGCTCAGGGACAGGCACAGATACGCAGTATTTT
CASSSGTGTDTQYF
>TRBV28|15|-|TRBJ2-1|-
TGTGCCAGCAGGATGGCGGGTAGTTCCTACAATGAGCAGTTCTTC
CASRMAGSSYNEQFF
>TRBV4-1|13|many|TRBJ2-2|-
TGCGCCAGCAGCCAACAGTACACCGGGGAGCTGTTTTTT
CASSQQYTGELFF
>TRBV7-6|15|few|TRBJ1-1|-
TGTGCCAGCAGCCAATCTAACGCGGCAGGCACTGAAGCTTTCTTT
CASSQSNAAGTEAFF
>TRBV12-3/TRBV12-4|15|-|TRBJ1-4|-
TGTGCCAGCAGTTTGTCAGCTTCGACTAATGAAAAACTGTTTTTT
CASSLSASTNEKLFF
>TRBV5-1|17|many|TRBJ2-1|TRBD2
TGCGCCAGCAGCTTGGCCAGTATGGCTAGCGGATCCCGAGAGCAGTTCTTC
CASSLASMASGSREQFF
>TRBV6-2/TRBV6-3|17|few|TRBJ2-2|-
TGTGCCAGCAGTTACTCACGCGGATCTCTGTCAACCGGGGAGCTGTTTTTT
CASSYSRGSLSTGELFF
>TRBV5-6|15|-|TRBJ2-7|TRBD2
TGTGCCAGCAGCTTGGTAGGGCGGGAGGACTACGAGCAGTACTTC
CASSLVGREDYEQYF
>TRBV7-8|17|many|TRBJ1-5|-
TGTGCCAGCAGCCCCACCTCCGGGGCAGTTGGCAATCAGCCCCAGCATTTT
CASSPTSGAVGNQPQHF
>TRBV12-3/TRBV12-4|14|many|TRBJ2-1|TRBD1
TGTGCCAGCAGAAGACAGGGGCGGTATTATGAGCAGTTCTTC
CASRRQGRYYEQFF
>TRBV6-6|14|-|TRBJ2-7|-
TGTGCCAGCAGTTACGGGGGAGGCACCTACGAGCAGTACTTC
CASSYGGGTYEQYF
>TRBV3-1|15|-|TRBJ2-7|-
TGTGCCAGCAGCCAAGAAATCCTTGGTTGGGACGAGCAGTACTTC
CASSQEILGWDEQYF
>TRBV18|15|few|TRBJ2-3|-
TGTGCCAGCTCAGATAGTTGGGGACGCCGGGATACGCAGTATTTT
CASSDSWGRRDTQYF
>TRBV18|16|few|TRBJ2-1|TRBD2
TGTGCCAGCTCACGAAGTCTAGCGGGAGGGAACAATGAGCAGTTCTTC
CASSRSLAGGNNEQFF
>TRBV20-1|14|-|TRBJ2-7|TRBD2
TGCAGTGCTAGAACCGGGACTAGCGGGAGCGAGCAGTACTTC
CSARTGTSGSEQYF
>TRBV5-1|16|-|TRBJ1-4|-
TGCGCCAGCAGCTTGGGGCAGGGAAGGCGGCATGAAAAACTGTTTTTT
CASSLGQGRRHEKLFF
>TRBV27|15|many|TRBJ2-5|-
TGTGCCAGCAAATCGACTAGCCGATTAGAGGGGGCCCAGTACTTC
CASKSTSRLEGAQYF
>TRBV29-1|13|many|TRBJ2-3|-
TGCAGCGGGGTCGGGCAGGCCAAAGATACGCAGTATTTT
CSGVGQAKDTQYF
>TRBV11-3|16|many|TRBJ2-5|TRBD2
TGTGCCAGCAGCTTAGGACTAGCGGGAGTCGAAGAGACCCAGTACTTC
CASSLGLAGVEETQYF
>TRBV10-3|15|-|TRBJ2-7|-
TGTGCCACCAGTGACGCCACAGGGAGTGCCCACGAGCAGTACTTC
CATSDATGSAHEQYF
>TRBV5-1|15|many|TRBJ1-1|TRBD1
TGCGCCAGCAGCTTGGGGACAGGGGTACGGACTGAAGCTTTCTTT
CASSLGTGVRTEAFF
>TRBV7-8|15|many|TRBJ2-1|TRBD2
TGTGCCAGCAGCGAGCGGGAGACCTCCTACAATGAGCAGTTCTTC
CASSERETSYNEQFF
>TRBV20-1|15|few|TRBJ2-7|TRBD2
TGCAGTGCTAGAGATAACGGCGGGAGAGTGGGGGAGCAGTACTTC
CSARDNGGRVGEQYF
>TRBV5-6|15|-|TRBJ2-7|TRBD1
TGTGCCAGCAGCTTGGGGACAGGGATCTCCTACGAGCAGTACTTC
CASSLGTGISYEQYF
>TRBV6-6|12|-|TRBJ2-7|-
TGTGCCAGCAGGGGCAGCGACTACGAGCAGTACTTC
CASRGSDYEQYF
>TRBV11-1|17|many|TRBJ2-5|TRBD2
TGTGCCAGCAGCCCGGGACTAGCGGGAGGGCCCGAAAAGACCCAGTACTTC
CASSPGLAGGPEKTQYF
>TRBV28|13|-|TRBJ2-3|-
TGTGCCAGCAGTCCCCCGGCCACAGATACGCAGTATTTT
CASSPPATDTQYF
>TRBV6-5|15|many|TRBJ1-6|TRBD1
TGTGCCAGCAGTCCCACCGGGACAGGGAATTCACCCCTCCACTTT
CASSPTGTGNSPLHF
>TRBV15|16|-|TRBJ2-1|-
TGTGCCACCAGCAGAGGAACCGGGACTTATTTCGCTGAGCAGTTCTTC
CATSRGTGTYFAEQFF
>TRBV29-1|12|-|TRBJ2-7|TRBD2
TGCAGCGTTAGCGGGAGTCGGTACGAGCAGTACTTC
CSVSGSRYEQYF
>TRBV6-5|14|few|TRBJ2-3|-
TGTGCCAGCAGAGTGGGGGTCGGCACAGATACGCAGTATTTT
CASRVGVGTDTQYF
>TRBV7-2|14|many|TRBJ2-5|-
TGTGCCAGCAGCTTAGTGGGGGGATGGGAGACCCAGTACTTC
CASSLVGGWETQYF
>TRBV29-1|15|many|TRBJ2-2|TRBD2
TGCAGCGCACGGACTAGCGGGAGTGTGACCGGGGAGCTGTTTTTT
CSARTSGSVTGELFF
>TRBV6-2/TRBV6-3|16|-|TRBJ2-7|-
TGTGCCAGCAACCCGCGGTGGCAGTTGATCGCCTACGAGCAGTACTTC
CASNPRWQLIAYEQYF
>TRBV5-1|14|few|TRBJ1-1|-
TGCGCCAGCAGCTTGGAAGGATCGAACACTGAAGCTTTCTTT
CASSLEGSNTEAFF
>TRBV7-9|16|-|TRBJ1-1|-
TGTGCCAGCAGCTTAGGAGGGGCAGGAAAAAAGGCTGAAGCTTTCTTT
CASSLGGAGKKAEAFF
>TRBV20-1|14|few|TRBJ2-3|-
TGCAGTGCTACTTCGGGAGAGCACACAGATACGCAGTATTTT
CSATSGEHTDTQYF
>TRBV7-2|12|many|TRBJ2-1|-
TGTGCCAGCAGCTTAAGCGTAACTGAGCAGTTCTTC
CASSLSVTEQFF
>TRBV5-1|14|many|TRBJ1-1|-
TGCGCCAGCAGCCACAGAGGGCCGGACACTGAAGCTTTCTTT
CASSHRGPDTEAFF
>TRBV6-5|11|few|TRBJ2-1|-
TGTGCCAGCAGTTACAAGACTAAGCAGTTCTTC
CASSYKTKQFF
>TRBV5-1|15|many|TRBJ2-5|TRBD2
TGCGCCAGCAGCCCCGGGACTAGCGGGAGTAGGACCCAGTACTTC
CASSPGTSGSRTQYF
>TRBV20-1|16|few|TRBJ2-1|TRBD2
TGCAGTGCTAGAGTCGTGGGGGGGAGGCTCAACAATGAGCAGTTCTTC
CSARVVGGRLNNEQFF
>TRBV12-3/TRBV12-4|13|many|TRBJ2-1|-
TGTGCCAGCAGTTTAGGTTGGGCTTCTGAGCAGTTCTTC
CASSLGWASEQFF
>TRBV3-1|13|many|TRBJ2-7|TRBD2
TGTGCCAGCAGCTTTCTAGCGGGCTACGAGCAGTACTTC
CASSFLAGYEQYF
>TRBV20-1|13|many|TRBJ2-3|TRBD2
TGCAGTGCTTTAGCGGGAGACGGAGATACGCAGTATTTT
CSALAGDGDTQYF
>TRBV7-9|18|many|TRBJ2-6|TRBD1
TGTGCCAGCAGCTTATCGGGACAGGGGGCGCGTGGGGCCAACGTCCTGACTTTC
CASSLSGQGARGANVLTF
>TRBV9|15|many|TRBJ1-2|TRBD1
TGTGCCAGCAGCGTATCGGGACAGAATAACTATGGCTACACCTTC
CASSVSGQNNYGYTF
>TRBV28|12|once|TRBJ1-5|-
TGTGCCAGCGGACAGAGGAATCAGCCCCATCATTTT
CASGQRNQPHHF
>TRBV18|14|-|TRBJ2-2|-
TGTGCCAGCTCACTTATGACAGACACCGGGGAGCTGTTTTTT
CASSLMTDTGELFF
>TRBV11-2|13|-|TRBJ2-2|-
TGTGCCAGCAGCGAAGCGATCACCGGGGAGCTGTTTTTT
CASSEAITGELFF
>TRBV5-1|15|many|TRBJ1-1|-
TGCGCCAGCAGCTTGCTGGGACCCCCCGGGGCTGAAGCTTTCTTT
CASSLLGPPGAEAFF
>TRBV7-2|13|many|TRBJ1-1|TRBD1
TGTGCCAGCAGCGGGGACAGGGGCACTGAAGCTTTCTTT
CASSGDRGTEAFF
>TRBV4-2|15|few|TRBJ2-1|-
TGTGCCAGCAGCCCCCCGGACGGCCCGTACAATGAGCAGTTCTTC
CASSPPDGPYNEQFF